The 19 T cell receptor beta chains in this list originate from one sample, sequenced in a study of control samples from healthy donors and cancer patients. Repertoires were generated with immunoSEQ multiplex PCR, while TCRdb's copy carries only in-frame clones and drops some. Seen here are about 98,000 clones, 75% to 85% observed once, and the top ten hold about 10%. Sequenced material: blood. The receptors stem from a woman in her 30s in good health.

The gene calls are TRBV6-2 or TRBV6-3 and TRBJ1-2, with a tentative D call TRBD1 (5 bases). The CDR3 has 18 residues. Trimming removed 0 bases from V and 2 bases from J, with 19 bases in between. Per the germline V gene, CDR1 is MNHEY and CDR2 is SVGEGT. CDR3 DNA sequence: TGTGCCAGCAGTTACTCGGGCAGGATGGGGACGAGAAACTATGGCTACACCTTC. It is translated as CASSYSGRMGTRNYGYTF.

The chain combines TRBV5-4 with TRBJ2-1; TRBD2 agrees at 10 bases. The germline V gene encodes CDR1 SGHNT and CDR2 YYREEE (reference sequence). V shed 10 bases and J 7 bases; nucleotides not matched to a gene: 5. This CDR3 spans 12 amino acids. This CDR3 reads CAAGTSANEQFF. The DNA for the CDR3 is TGTGCCGCGGGGACTAGCGCAAATGAGCAGTTCTTC.

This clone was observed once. Here the CDR3 reads CASSLIFGGDIEQFF. CDR3 sequence (DNA): TGTGCCAGCAGCTTGATATTCGGGGGGGACATTGAGCAGTTCTTC. This sequence joins TRBV7-2 and TRBJ2-1; 8 nucleotides agree with TRBD2. The germline CDR1 and CDR2 sequences are SGHTA and FQGNSA. The CDR3 consists of 15 residues. Unmatched junction bases numbered 10, after V lost 3 bases and J lost 9 bases. The full variable domain, rest sourced from reference TRBV7-2 and TRBJ2-1, is GAGVSQSPSNKVTEKGKDVELRCDPISGHTALYWYRQSLGQGLEFLIYFQGNSAPDKSGLPSDRFSAERTGGSVSTLTIQRTQQEDSAVYLCASSLIFGGDIEQFFGPGTRLTVL.

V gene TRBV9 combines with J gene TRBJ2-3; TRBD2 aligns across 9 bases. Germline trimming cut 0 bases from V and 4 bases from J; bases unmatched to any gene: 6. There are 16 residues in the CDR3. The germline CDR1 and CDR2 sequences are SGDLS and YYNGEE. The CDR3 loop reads CASSVVPAGGSDTQYF. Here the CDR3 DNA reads TGTGCCAGCAGCGTAGTTCCAGCGGGGGGCTCAGATACGCAGTATTTT.

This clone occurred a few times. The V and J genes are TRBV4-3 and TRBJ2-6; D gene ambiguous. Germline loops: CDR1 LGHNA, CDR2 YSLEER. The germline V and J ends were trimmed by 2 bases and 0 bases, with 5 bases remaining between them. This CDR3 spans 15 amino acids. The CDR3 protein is CASSQTNSGANVLTF. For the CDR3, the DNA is TGCGCCAGCAGCCAAACTAACTCTGGGGCCAACGTCCTGACTTTC.

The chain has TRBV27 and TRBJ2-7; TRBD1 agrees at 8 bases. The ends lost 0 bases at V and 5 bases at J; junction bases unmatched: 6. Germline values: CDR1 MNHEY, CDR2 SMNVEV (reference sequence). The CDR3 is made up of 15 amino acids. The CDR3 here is CASSLSGQGANEQYF. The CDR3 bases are TGTGCCAGCAGTTTATCGGGTCAGGGGGCAAACGAGCAGTACTTC.

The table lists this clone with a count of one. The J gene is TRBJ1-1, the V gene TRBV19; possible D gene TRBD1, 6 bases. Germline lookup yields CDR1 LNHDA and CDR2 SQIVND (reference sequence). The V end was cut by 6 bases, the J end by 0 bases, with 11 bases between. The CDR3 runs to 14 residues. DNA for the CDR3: TGTGCCAGTAGGATACAGGGACTGAACACTGAAGCTTTCTTT. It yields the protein CASRIQGLNTEAFF.

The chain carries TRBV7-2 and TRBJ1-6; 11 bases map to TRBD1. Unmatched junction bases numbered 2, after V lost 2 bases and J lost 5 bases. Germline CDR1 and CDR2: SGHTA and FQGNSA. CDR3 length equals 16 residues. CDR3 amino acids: CASSLRTGGNNSPLHF. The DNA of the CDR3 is TGTGCCAGCAGCTTAAGGACAGGGGGCAATAATTCACCCCTCCACTTT. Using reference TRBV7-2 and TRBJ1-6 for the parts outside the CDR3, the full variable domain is GAGVSQSPSNKVTEKGKDVELRCDPISGHTALYWYRQSLGQGLEFLIYFQGNSAPDKSGLPSDRFSAERTGGSVSTLTIQRTQQEDSAVYLCASSLRTGGNNSPLHFGNGTRLTVT.

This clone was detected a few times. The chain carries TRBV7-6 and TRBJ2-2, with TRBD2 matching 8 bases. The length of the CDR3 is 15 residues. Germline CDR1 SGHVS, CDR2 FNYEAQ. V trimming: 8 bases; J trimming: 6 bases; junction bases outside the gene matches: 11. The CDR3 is CASAGGIIGAGELFF. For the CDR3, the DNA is TGTGCCAGCGCGGGGGGTATAATCGGCGCCGGGGAGCTGTTTTTT.

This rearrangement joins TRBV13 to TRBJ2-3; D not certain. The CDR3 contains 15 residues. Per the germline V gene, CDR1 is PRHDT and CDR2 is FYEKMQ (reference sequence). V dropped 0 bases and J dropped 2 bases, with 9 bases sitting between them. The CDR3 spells CASSLGYSPTDTQYF. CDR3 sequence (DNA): TGTGCCAGCAGCTTAGGCTACAGTCCCACAGATACGCAGTATTTT.

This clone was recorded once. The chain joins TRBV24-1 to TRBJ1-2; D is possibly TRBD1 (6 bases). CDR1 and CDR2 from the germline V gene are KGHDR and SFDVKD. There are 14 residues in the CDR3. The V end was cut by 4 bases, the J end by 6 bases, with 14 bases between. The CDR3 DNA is TGTGCCACCAGTGACCGGACAGAGACACATGGCTACACCTTC. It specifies CATSDRTETHGYTF.

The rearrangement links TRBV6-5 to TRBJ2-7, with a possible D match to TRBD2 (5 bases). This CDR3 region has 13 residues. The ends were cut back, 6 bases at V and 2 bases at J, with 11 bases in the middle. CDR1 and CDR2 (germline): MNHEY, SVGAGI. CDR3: CASRQATTYEQYF. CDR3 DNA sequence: TGTGCCAGCAGACAAGCGACTACCTACGAGCAGTACTTC.

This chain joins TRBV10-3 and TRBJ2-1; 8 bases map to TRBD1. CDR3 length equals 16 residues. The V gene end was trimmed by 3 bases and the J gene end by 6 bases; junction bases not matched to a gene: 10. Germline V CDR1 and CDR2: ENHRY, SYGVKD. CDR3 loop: CAISELGGQGANEQFF. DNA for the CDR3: TGTGCCATCAGTGAACTGGGTGGGCAGGGGGCCAATGAGCAGTTCTTC.

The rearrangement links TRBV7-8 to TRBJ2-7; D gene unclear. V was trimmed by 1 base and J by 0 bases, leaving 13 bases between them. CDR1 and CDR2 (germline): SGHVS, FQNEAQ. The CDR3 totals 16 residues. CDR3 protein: CASSLVRAKSSYEQYF. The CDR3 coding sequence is TGTGCCAGCAGCTTAGTTAGGGCGAAGAGCTCCTACGAGCAGTACTTC.

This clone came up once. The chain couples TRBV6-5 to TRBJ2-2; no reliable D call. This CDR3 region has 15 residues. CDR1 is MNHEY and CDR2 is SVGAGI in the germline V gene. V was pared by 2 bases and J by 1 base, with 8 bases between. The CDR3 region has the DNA TGTGCCAGCAGTTACGAGCTGAGGAACACCGGGGAGCTGTTTTTT. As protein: CASSYELRNTGELFF.

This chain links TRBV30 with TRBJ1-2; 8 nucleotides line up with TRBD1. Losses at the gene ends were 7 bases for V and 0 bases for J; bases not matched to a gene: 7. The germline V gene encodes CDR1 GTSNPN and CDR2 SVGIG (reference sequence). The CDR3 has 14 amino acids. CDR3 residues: CASSPGGANYGYTF. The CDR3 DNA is TGTGCCTCTTCACCAGGGGGCGCTAACTATGGCTACACCTTC.

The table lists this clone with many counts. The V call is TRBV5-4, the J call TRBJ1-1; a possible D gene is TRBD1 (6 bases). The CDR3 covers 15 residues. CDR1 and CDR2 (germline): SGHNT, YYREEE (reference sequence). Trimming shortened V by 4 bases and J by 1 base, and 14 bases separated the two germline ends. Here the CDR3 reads CASSPADRRNTEAFF. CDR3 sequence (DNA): TGTGCCAGCAGCCCCGCGGACAGACGGAACACTGAAGCTTTCTTT.

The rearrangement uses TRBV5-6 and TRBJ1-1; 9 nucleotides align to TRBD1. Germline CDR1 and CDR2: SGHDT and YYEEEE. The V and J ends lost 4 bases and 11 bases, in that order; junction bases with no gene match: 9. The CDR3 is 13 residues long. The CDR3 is CASSDGTGPPAFF. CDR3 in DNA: TGTGCCAGCAGCGACGGGACAGGGCCCCCGGCTTTCTTT.

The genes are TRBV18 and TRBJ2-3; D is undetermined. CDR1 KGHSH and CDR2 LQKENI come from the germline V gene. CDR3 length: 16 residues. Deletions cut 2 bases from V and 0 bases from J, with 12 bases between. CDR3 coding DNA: TGTGCCAGCTCACCAAAGGTTCTACCTAGCACAGATACGCAGTATTTT. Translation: CASSPKVLPSTDTQYF.